The 21 T cell receptor beta chains below all came from one sample that was sequenced in a study of blood T cell repertoires in COVID-19. Measured with immunoSEQ multiplex PCR; TCRdb has only the in-frame clones, and not every one. The sample carries fewer than 150,000 clones, 81% recorded once. The sequencing sample was made of peripheral blood. These receptors were obtained from a man between 50 and 59 years old with acute or convalescent COVID-19.

The V gene is TRBV6-6, the J gene TRBJ2-1; 10 bases fit TRBD1. V gave up 2 bases and J gave up 7 bases; unmatched junction bases: 8. In germline, CDR1 is MNHNY, CDR2 SVGAGI (reference sequence). The CDR3 loop spans 16 amino acids. The CDR3 here is CASSYIPGTGANEQFF. CDR3 sequence (DNA): TGTGCCAGCAGTTACATTCCTGGGACAGGGGCAAATGAGCAGTTCTTC.

This chain uses TRBV12-3 or TRBV12-4 with TRBJ1-1; weak D call: TRBD1 (6 bases). The CDR3 length is 13 residues. V was cut by 2 bases and J by 4 bases, with 8 bases left in between. CDR3 in DNA: TGTGCCAGCAGTTTAAAGGGGGTCACTGAAGCTTTCTTT. Amino acids: CASSLKGVTEAFF.

Only one count was recorded for this clone. The chain couples TRBV6-5 to TRBJ1-6; 8 positions match TRBD1. This CDR3 contains 14 residues. Germline values: CDR1 MNHEY, CDR2 SVGAGI. V was clipped by 5 bases and J by 14 bases; unmatched bases: 11. The CDR3 nucleotides read TGTGCCAGCAGTCGAGGACAGGGATCGGGAGCCCTCCACTTT. Protein: CASSRGQGSGALHF.

In its sample, this clone was seen once. The chain employs TRBV27 and TRBJ1-2, with a possible D match to TRBD1 (5 bases). V lost 5 bases and J 4 bases, leaving 20 bases between the germline ends. The germline V gene encodes CDR1 MNHEY and CDR2 SMNVEV (reference sequence). The CDR3 sequence is 16 residues long. This chain's CDR3 is CASSNLPSGISYGYTF. In DNA, the CDR3 is TGTGCCAGCAGTAATTTACCGTCAGGGATCAGCTATGGCTACACCTTC.

The chain uses TRBV6-5 and TRBJ1-3; weak D call: TRBD1 (5 bases). V was shortened by 4 bases and J by 0 bases, with 10 bases between the two germline ends. Germline-derived CDR1 and CDR2 are MNHEY and SVGAGI. The CDR3 spans 15 residues. CDR3 region: CASSLQAFSGNTIYF. The CDR3 DNA reads TGTGCCAGCAGTTTACAGGCTTTCTCTGGAAACACCATATATTTT.

This chain uses TRBV9 with TRBJ2-2; TRBD2 is a possible D gene (5 bases). CDR1 and CDR2 from the germline V gene are SGDLS and YYNGEE. This CDR3 comprises 13 residues. V lost 2 bases and J 7 bases, leaving 9 bases between the germline ends. For the CDR3, the DNA is TGTGCCAGCAGCGTCCGACGGGGCGGGGAGCTGTTTTTT. It specifies CASSVRRGGELFF.

The V gene is TRBV25-1, the J gene TRBJ1-2; no definite D call. The CDR3 totals 13 residues. Trimming removed 7 bases at V and 5 bases at J, with 14 bases between. The germline CDR1 and CDR2 sequences are MGHDK and SYGVNS. The CDR3 nucleotides read TGTGCCAGCAATAAGGACGGGAGATATGGCTACACCTTC. Translated, it gives CASNKDGRYGYTF.

The chain couples TRBV25-1 to TRBJ1-2, with 7 nucleotides matching TRBD1. In germline, CDR1 is MGHDK, CDR2 SYGVNS. CDR3 size: 17 residues. The ends lost 3 bases at V and 3 bases at J; junction bases unmatched: 13. The CDR3 spells CASSDGLGDRVYYGYTF. The CDR3 DNA sequence: TGTGCCAGCAGTGATGGACTGGGGGACAGAGTTTACTATGGCTACACCTTC.

The chain couples TRBV21-1 to TRBJ1-5. TRBV21-1 is a listed pseudogene. The CDR3 runs 13 residues. This CDR3 is CASSKEEVGPQHF. The CDR3, as DNA: TGTGCCAGCAGCAAAGAGGAGGTAGGACCCCAGCATTTT.

The chain recombines TRBV2 with TRBJ1-4; TRBD1 matches at 9 bases. Germline V lookup: CDR1 SNHLY, CDR2 FYNNEI. The V gene end was trimmed by 9 bases and the J gene end by 7 bases; junction bases not matched to a gene: 12. The CDR3 is 15 residues long. This CDR3 is CASGLPGQGFEKLFF. The CDR3 DNA reads TGTGCCAGTGGGTTACCGGGACAGGGTTTTGAAAAACTGTTTTTT.

As for this clone: One end of the junction does not line up with germline, which may come from a read error. V usage is TRBV18 and J usage is TRBJ1-2; 7 bases line up with TRBD1. This CDR3 is 13 amino acids long. Germline CDR1 and CDR2: KGHSH and LQKENI. The CDR3 DNA sequence: TGTGCCAGCTCACCTGGACAGGCCTATGACTACACCTTC. Translation: CASSPGQAYDYTF.

This clone was recorded a few times. The V gene is TRBV3-1 (or the pseudogene TRBV3-2), the J gene TRBJ2-2; weak D call: TRBD1 (6 bases). Trimming took 1 base from V and 1 from J, leaving 10 bases between them. This CDR3 is 16 amino acids long. Germline V gene data show CDR1 as LGHDT and CDR2 as YNNKEL (reference sequence). CDR3 bases: TGTGCCAGCAGCCAAGCACTGACAGGGAACACCGGGGAGCTGTTTTTT. This encodes CASSQALTGNTGELFF.

For the CDR3, the DNA is TGTGCCAGCAGCATGTCGGGGGGTGAGAACACCATATATTTT. The encoded protein is CASSMSGGENTIYF. The chain has TRBV7-9 and TRBJ1-3; D possibly corresponds to TRBD1 (5 bases). Germline CDR1 reads SEHNR; CDR2 reads FQNEAQ (reference sequence). This CDR3 has 14 residues. V lost 5 bases to trimming and J lost 7 bases, with 15 bases between them.

The chain joins TRBV6-5 to TRBJ2-6; possibly TRBD2 for D (6 bases). CDR1 and CDR2 from the germline V gene are MNHEY and SVGAGI. The CDR3 is 15 residues long. V was cut by 4 bases and J by 0 bases, with 7 bases left in between. The CDR3 protein is CASSSGSSGANVLTF. The DNA of the CDR3 is TGTGCCAGCAGTTCCGGGAGCTCTGGGGCCAACGTCCTGACTTTC.

The chain recombines TRBV27 with TRBJ2-2; D perhaps matches TRBD2 (6 bases). Germline loops: CDR1 MNHEY, CDR2 SMNVEV (reference sequence). Between the trimmed V and J ends, which lost 6 bases and 7 bases, there was a span of 24 bases. This CDR3 is 17 amino acids long. The CDR3 DNA reads as TGTGCCAGCAGAGATACAGGCGCGGGGATGGTAATCGGGGAGCTGTTTTTT. It yields the protein CASRDTGAGMVIGELFF.

The chain is built from TRBV6-5 and TRBJ1-1; D gene ambiguous. The V gene's germline CDR1 is MNHEY and CDR2 SVGAGI. CDR3 length equals 10 residues. Trimming pared 6 bases from V and 6 bases from J, leaving 5 bases between. CDR3 bases: TGTGCCAGCAGACGGGCTGAAGCTTTCTTT. It yields the protein CASRRAEAFF.

CDR3 amino acids: CASSSEGNYEQYF. The CDR3 DNA reads as TGCGCCAGCAGCTCGGAGGGTAACTACGAGCAGTACTTC. The V and J genes are TRBV5-1 and TRBJ2-7; perhaps TRBD2 as D (6 bases). The germline CDR1 and CDR2 sequences are SGHRS and YFSETQ. The CDR3 contains 13 residues. Trimming took off 3 bases at V and 3 bases at J, with 10 bases between the two ends.

V and J are TRBV11-2 and TRBJ1-2; D unresolved. Trimming removed 6 bases at V and 1 base at J, with 12 bases between. Germline V gene lookup returns CDR1 SGHAT and CDR2 FQNNGV. This CDR3 is 14 amino acids long. The CDR3 reads CASSPIGLNYGYTF. For the CDR3, the DNA is TGTGCCAGCAGTCCCATAGGACTTAACTATGGCTACACCTTC.

This chain connects TRBV5-4 to TRBJ2-3; D uncertain. CDR1 and CDR2 from the germline V gene are SGHNT and YYREEE (reference sequence). The CDR3 extends over 13 amino acids. The V end was cut by 1 base, the J end by 6 bases, with 9 bases between. CDR3 sequence (DNA): TGTGCCAGCAGCTTGTCGGTCGTGGATACGCAGTATTTT. Translating gives CASSLSVVDTQYF.

This clone was counted a few times. This chain uses TRBV5-1 with TRBJ2-7; TRBD2 agrees at 8 bases. Germline-derived CDR1 and CDR2 are SGHRS and YFSETQ. CDR3 size: 15 residues. V gave up 0 bases and J gave up 9 bases; unmatched junction bases: 11. The chain's CDR3 is CASSLEAGGPQVQYF. In nucleotides, the CDR3 is TGCGCCAGCAGCTTGGAGGCGGGGGGCCCCCAGGTGCAGTACTTC.

This clone appeared many times. The V and J genes are TRBV19 and TRBJ1-1; 8 positions agree with TRBD1. Losses at the gene ends were 3 bases for V and 3 bases for J; bases not matched to a gene: 9. CDR1 LNHDA and CDR2 SQIVND come from the germline V gene (reference sequence). This CDR3 is built from 16 residues. For the CDR3, the DNA is TGTGCCAGTAGTATTTATCCCAGGGGGCGGGACACTGAAGCTTTCTTT. Its translation is CASSIYPRGRDTEAFF.